One sample yielded the 8 T cell receptor beta chains listed below, sequenced in a study of beta chain features in type 1 diabetes. The study, taken as a whole, reports: Shortening of TCRB CDR3s, moderate but significant, appeared in all four CD4+ subsets of Type 1 diabetes patients.

Their recognized antigens are unknown. Of the isolated RNA, all was reverse transcribed, and so the sequenced material was expressed TCRB transcripts. This table comes from immunoSEQ multiplex PCR, and its TCRdb copy is limited to in-frame clones, with some not included. The sample has hundreds of thousands of clones, around 15% seen once. The sample consisted of naive CD4+ T cells from blood. These receptors all come from a man between 18 and 35 years old with type 1 diabetes.

In DNA form, the CDR3 reads TGCGCCAGCAGTGAAAACGGGCTCTACGAGCAGTACTTC. Translating it yields CASSENGLYEQYF. The chain recombines TRBV10-2 with TRBJ2-7; no clear D. The V gene's germline CDR1 is WSHSY and CDR2 SAAADI. CDR3 length equals 13 residues. Trimming removed 3 bases from V and 3 bases from J, with 9 bases in between.

The chain is built from TRBV5-1 and TRBJ2-2; D is possibly TRBD1 or TRBD2 (5 bases each). Trimming shortened V by 4 bases and J by 2 bases, and 18 bases separated the two germline ends. Germline CDR1 and CDR2: SGHRS and YFSETQ. This CDR3 is 17 amino acids long. Here the CDR3 DNA reads TGCGCCAGCAGCCCGTTTTCCGGGACCCTTAACACCGGGGAGCTGTTTTTT. It codes for CASSPFSGTLNTGELFF.

The chain links TRBV5-6 to TRBJ2-1; D call uncertain. Trimming took 2 bases from V and 4 from J, leaving 7 bases between them. This CDR3 is 13 amino acids long. In germline, CDR1 is SGHDT, CDR2 YYEEEE. CDR3 nucleotide sequence: TGTGCCAGCAGCTTCGATATTTACAATGAGCAGTTCTTC. Translating it yields CASSFDIYNEQFF. The whole variable domain, remainder taken from reference TRBV5-6 and TRBJ2-1, is DAGVTQSPTHLIKTRGQQVTLRCSPKSGHDTVSWYQQALGQGPQFIFQYYEEEERQRGNFPDRFSGHQFPNYSSELNVNALLLGDSALYLCASSFDIYNEQFFGPGTRLTVL.

V is TRBV5-4 and J is TRBJ2-1; 13 bases line up with TRBD2. CDR3 length: 15 residues. Per germline, CDR1 SGHNT and CDR2 YYREEE (reference sequence). V shed 1 base, J shed 6 bases, and the junction held 1 base outside the gene matches. As DNA, the CDR3 is TGTGCCAGCAGCTTGACTAGCGGGAGGGCCAATGAGCAGTTCTTC. As protein: CASSLTSGRANEQFF.

V is TRBV5-1 and J is TRBJ1-4; tentative D call: TRBD1 (6 bases). V shed 5 bases and J shed 0 bases, with 11 bases lying between them. The CDR3 contains 15 residues. Germline CDR1 is SGHRS and CDR2 is YFSETQ. Here the CDR3 reads CASSQTGPTNEKLFF. As DNA, the CDR3 is TGCGCCAGCAGTCAAACAGGGCCAACTAATGAAAAACTGTTTTTT.

The chain's CDR3 is CASSLDRSRYEQYF. The CDR3 DNA reads TGCGCCAGCAGCCTGGACAGGTCTCGCTACGAGCAGTACTTC. The chain has TRBV5-1 and TRBJ2-7, with 7 bases fitting TRBD1. CDR1 and CDR2 from the germline V gene are SGHRS and YFSETQ. The V and J ends lost 4 bases and 3 bases, in that order; junction bases with no gene match: 7. The CDR3 runs to 14 residues.

The CDR3 DNA is TGTGCCAGCAGCCCGAACTGGGCAGATACGCAGTATTTT. Its protein product is CASSPNWADTQYF. This chain joins TRBV5-4 and TRBJ2-3, with D hard to call. V was clipped by 4 bases and J by 4 bases, with 10 bases between them. The CDR3 is 13 residues long. CDR1 and CDR2 from the germline V gene are SGHNT and YYREEE (reference sequence).

This clone came up a few times. Other DNA sequences of this sample code for an identical CDR3. The V gene is TRBV30, the J gene TRBJ2-7; 7 bases line up with TRBD1. J gave up 1 base and V 1 base, and 1 base lay outside the gene matches. The germline CDR1 and CDR2 sequences are GTSNPN and SVGIG (reference sequence). The CDR3 length is 13 residues. In nucleotides, the CDR3 is TGTGCCTGGAGTGGACAGGGATCCTACGAGCAGTACTTC. As protein: CAWSGQGSYEQYF.